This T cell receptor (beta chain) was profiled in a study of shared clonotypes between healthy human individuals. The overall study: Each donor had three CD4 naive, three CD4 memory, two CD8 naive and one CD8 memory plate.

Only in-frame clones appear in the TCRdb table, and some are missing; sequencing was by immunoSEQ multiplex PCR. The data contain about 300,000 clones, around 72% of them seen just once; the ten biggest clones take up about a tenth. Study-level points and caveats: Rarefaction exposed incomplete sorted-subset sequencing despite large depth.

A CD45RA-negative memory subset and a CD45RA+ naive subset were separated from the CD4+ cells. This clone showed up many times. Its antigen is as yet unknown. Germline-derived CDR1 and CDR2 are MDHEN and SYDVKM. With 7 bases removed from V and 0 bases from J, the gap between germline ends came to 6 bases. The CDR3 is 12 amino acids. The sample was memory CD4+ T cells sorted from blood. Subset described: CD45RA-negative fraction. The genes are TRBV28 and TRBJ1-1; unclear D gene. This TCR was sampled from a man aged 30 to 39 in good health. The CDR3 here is CASTFMNTEAFF. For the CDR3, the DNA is TGTGCCAGCACTTTCATGAACACTGAAGCTTTCTTT.